These T cell receptor beta chains were read from a single sample in a study of OX40 agonist ivuxolimab in advanced cancers. Method: immunoSEQ multiplex PCR; TCRdb's copy keeps in-frame clones and lacks some. The sample records some 55,000 clones, roughly 73% being singletons. The source was CD4+ or CD8+ T cells sorted from blood, collected in a trial of the OX40 agonist ivuxolimab. The source of these receptors is an adult with an advanced solid tumor such as melanoma, head and neck, liver or kidney cancer. The CDR3 runs from the conserved cysteine through the conserved F or W. Fields, in order: CDR3 length, V gene, clone size, D gene, J gene, CDR3 protein, CDR3 DNA. The D gene is left open where the match is weak. Size tells how often a clone was seen (once, few, many) or the class of an expanded clone, and some rows leave it out.

cdr3_length: 16; v_call: TRBV2; clone_size: .; d_call: TRBD2; j_call: TRBJ2-3; cdr3_aa: CARPLTSGRNADTQYF; cdr3_nt: TGTGCCAGACCACTGACTAGCGGGAGGAACGCAGATACGCAGTATTTT
cdr3_length: 15; v_call: TRBV2; clone_size: .; d_call: .; j_call: TRBJ2-2; cdr3_aa: CASRPGSLNTGELFF; cdr3_nt: TGTGCCAGCAGGCCCGGCTCCCTAAACACCGGGGAGCTGTTTTTT
cdr3_length: 14; v_call: TRBV7-2; clone_size: .; d_call: TRBD1; j_call: TRBJ1-4; cdr3_aa: CASSFRGLNEKLFF; cdr3_nt: TGTGCCAGCAGCTTTAGGGGGCTGAATGAAAAACTGTTTTTT
cdr3_length: 15; v_call: TRBV6-5; clone_size: once; d_call: .; j_call: TRBJ2-5; cdr3_aa: CASSLMGWGRETQYF; cdr3_nt: TGTGCCAGCAGTCTAATGGGGTGGGGACGGGAGACCCAGTACTTC
cdr3_length: 14; v_call: TRBV6-6; clone_size: .; d_call: .; j_call: TRBJ1-5; cdr3_aa: CASNPQGGLGAQHF; cdr3_nt: TGTGCCAGCAACCCCCAAGGCGGACTGGGGGCCCAGCATTTT
cdr3_length: 17; v_call: TRBV7-2; clone_size: .; d_call: TRBD2; j_call: TRBJ2-1; cdr3_aa: CASSLAGGTSGRNEQFF; cdr3_nt: TGTGCCAGCAGCTTAGCGGGGGGGACTAGCGGGAGGAATGAGCAGTTCTTC
cdr3_length: 16; v_call: TRBV2; clone_size: .; d_call: TRBD2; j_call: TRBJ2-1; cdr3_aa: CASSRLMAGGPNEQFF; cdr3_nt: TGTGCCAGCAGTCGACTAATGGCGGGAGGGCCGAATGAGCAGTTCTTC
cdr3_length: 14; v_call: TRBV2; clone_size: .; d_call: .; j_call: TRBJ2-2; cdr3_aa: CASGRDSNTGELFF; cdr3_nt: TGTGCCAGTGGAAGGGATTCGAACACCGGGGAGCTGTTTTTT
cdr3_length: 11; v_call: TRBV6-6; clone_size: .; d_call: .; j_call: TRBJ1-5; cdr3_aa: CASSHATAQHF; cdr3_nt: TGTGCCAGCAGCCATGCCACGGCCCAGCATTTT
cdr3_length: 15; v_call: TRBV2; clone_size: .; d_call: TRBD1; j_call: TRBJ1-1; cdr3_aa: CASRGATGGVAEAFF; cdr3_nt: TGTGCCAGTAGGGGGGCAACAGGGGGTGTCGCTGAAGCTTTCTTT
cdr3_length: 13; v_call: TRBV19; clone_size: .; d_call: .; j_call: TRBJ2-4; cdr3_aa: CASSIQGSNIQYF; cdr3_nt: TGTGCCAGTAGTATACAGGGGAGCAACATTCAGTACTTC
cdr3_length: 14; v_call: TRBV6-5; clone_size: once; d_call: .; j_call: TRBJ2-7; cdr3_aa: CASSSIDRPHEQYF; cdr3_nt: TGTGCCAGCAGTTCAATAGACAGGCCCCACGAGCAGTACTTC
cdr3_length: 14; v_call: TRBV2; clone_size: .; d_call: .; j_call: TRBJ2-3; cdr3_aa: CASTRGRGTDTQYF; cdr3_nt: TGTGCCAGCACAAGGGGCAGGGGAACAGATACGCAGTATTTT
cdr3_length: 15; v_call: TRBV9; clone_size: .; d_call: .; j_call: TRBJ2-3; cdr3_aa: CASSVAVLGTDTQYF; cdr3_nt: TGTGCCAGCAGCGTAGCGGTTCTTGGCACAGATACGCAGTATTTT
cdr3_length: 15; v_call: TRBV28; clone_size: .; d_call: .; j_call: TRBJ2-2; cdr3_aa: CASSNNGAGAGELFF; cdr3_nt: TGTGCCAGCAGTAATAACGGGGCAGGCGCCGGGGAGCTGTTTTTT
cdr3_length: 13; v_call: TRBV6-7; clone_size: once; d_call: TRBD1; j_call: TRBJ1-5; cdr3_aa: CASSLDRDQPQHF; cdr3_nt: TGTGCCAGCAGCCTGGACAGGGATCAGCCCCAGCATTTT
cdr3_length: 15; v_call: TRBV5-5; clone_size: .; d_call: .; j_call: TRBJ2-7; cdr3_aa: CASSLVTSSKDEQYF; cdr3_nt: TGTGCCAGCAGCTTGGTGACCTCATCGAAAGACGAGCAGTACTTC